A selection of T cell receptor beta chains follows, all from one sample in a study of control samples from healthy donors and cancer patients. Sequenced by immunoSEQ multiplex PCR; TCRdb stores in-frame clones only, minus some. The sample records roughly 100,000 clones, about 91% being singletons. What was sequenced was blood. The receptor source for this set is a woman in her late teens or twenties in good health. The conserved cysteine and the conserved F or W are not part of the CDR3 here. Only some rows state a clone size, as once, few, many or a class for expanded clones.

v_call clone_size cdr3_aa
TRBV10-1 - ASSDSGSTDTQY
TRBV30 - AWKPDLLSHNEQF
TRBV5-1 once ASSLAPAGGNEKLF
TRBV2 - ARRGGPGHLSGNTIY
TRBV12-2 once ASRLERRRVGLNTEAF
TRBV7-3 once ASSFGTSGSSDTQY
TRBV7-9 - ASSPTGIYEQY
TRBV5-1 - ASSLEGGNTGELF
TRBV7-6 few ASSLAVGSYEQY
TRBV10-3 - AISGDRNTEAF
TRBV7-2 once ASSPGLAGTNEQF
TRBV27 - ASSDSPQGAYEQY
TRBV7-8 - ASSLLGQGNSPLH
TRBV3-1/TRBV3-2 - ASSQARGSWNEQF
TRBV30 - AWTGGNIQY
TRBV11-2 - ASSSGQGLYGYT
TRBV5-1 - ASSLEGTIGNTIY
TRBV7-5 - ARSFGSPAEQF
TRBV7-6 - ASSLVAGQGGNTIY
TRBV11-2 - ASSPIEGLEIEKLF